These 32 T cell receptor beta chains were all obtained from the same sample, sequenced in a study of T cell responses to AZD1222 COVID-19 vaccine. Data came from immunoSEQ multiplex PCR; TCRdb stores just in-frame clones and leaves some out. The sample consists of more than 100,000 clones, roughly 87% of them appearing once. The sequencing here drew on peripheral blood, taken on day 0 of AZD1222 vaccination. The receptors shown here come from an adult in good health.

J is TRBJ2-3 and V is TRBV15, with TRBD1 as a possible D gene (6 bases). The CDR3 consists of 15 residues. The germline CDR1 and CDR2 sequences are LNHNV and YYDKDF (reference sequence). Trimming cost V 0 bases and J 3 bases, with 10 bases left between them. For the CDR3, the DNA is TGTGCCACCAGCAGAGACAGGGGCGGGACAGATACGCAGTATTTT. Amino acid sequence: CATSRDRGGTDTQYF.

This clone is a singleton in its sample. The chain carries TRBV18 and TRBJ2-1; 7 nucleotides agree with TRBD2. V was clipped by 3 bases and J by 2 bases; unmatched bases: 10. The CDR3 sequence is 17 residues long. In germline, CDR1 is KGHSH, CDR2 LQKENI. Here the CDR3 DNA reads TGTGCCAGCTCACCGGGGGGAGGGGACTCCACCTACAATGAGCAGTTCTTC. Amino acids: CASSPGGGDSTYNEQFF. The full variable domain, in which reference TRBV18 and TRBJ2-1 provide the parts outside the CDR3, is NAGVMQNPRHLVRRRGQEARLRCSPMKGHSHVYWYRQLPEEGLKFMVYLQKENIIDESGMPKERFSAEFPKEGPSILRIQQVVRGDSAAYFCASSPGGGDSTYNEQFFGPGTRLTVL.

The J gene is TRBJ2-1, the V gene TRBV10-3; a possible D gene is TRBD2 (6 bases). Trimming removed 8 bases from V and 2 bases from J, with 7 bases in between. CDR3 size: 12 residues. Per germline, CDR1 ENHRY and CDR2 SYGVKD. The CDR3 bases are TGTGCCATCGGGGGGACCTACAATGAGCAGTTCTTC. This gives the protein CAIGGTYNEQFF.

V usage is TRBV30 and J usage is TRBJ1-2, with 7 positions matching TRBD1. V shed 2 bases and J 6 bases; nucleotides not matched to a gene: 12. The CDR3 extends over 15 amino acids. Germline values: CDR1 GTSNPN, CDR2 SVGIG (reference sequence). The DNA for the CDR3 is TGTGCCTGGAGTCCACGGGGGACAGAACACAATGGCTACACCTTC. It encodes CAWSPRGTEHNGYTF.

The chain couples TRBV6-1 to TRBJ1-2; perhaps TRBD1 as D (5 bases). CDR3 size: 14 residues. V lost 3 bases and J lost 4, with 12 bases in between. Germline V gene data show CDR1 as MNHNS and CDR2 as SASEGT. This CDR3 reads CASSEGRAFYGYTF. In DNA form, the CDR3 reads TGTGCCAGCAGTGAGGGCAGGGCATTCTATGGCTACACCTTC.

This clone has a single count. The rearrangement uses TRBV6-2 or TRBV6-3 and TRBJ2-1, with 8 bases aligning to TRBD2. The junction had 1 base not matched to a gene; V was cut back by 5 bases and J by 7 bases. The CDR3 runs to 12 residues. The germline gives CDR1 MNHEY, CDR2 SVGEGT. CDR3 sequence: CASSERGNEQFF. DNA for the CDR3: TGTGCCAGCAGTGAGCGGGGGAATGAGCAGTTCTTC.

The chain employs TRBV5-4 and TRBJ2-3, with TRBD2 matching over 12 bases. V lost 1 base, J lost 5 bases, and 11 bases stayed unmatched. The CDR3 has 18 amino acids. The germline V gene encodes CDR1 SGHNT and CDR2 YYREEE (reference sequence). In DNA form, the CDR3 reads TGTGCCAGCAGCTTGTTGGCTAGCGGGGGGGCCATCGGAGATACGCAGTATTTT. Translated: CASSLLASGGAIGDTQYF.

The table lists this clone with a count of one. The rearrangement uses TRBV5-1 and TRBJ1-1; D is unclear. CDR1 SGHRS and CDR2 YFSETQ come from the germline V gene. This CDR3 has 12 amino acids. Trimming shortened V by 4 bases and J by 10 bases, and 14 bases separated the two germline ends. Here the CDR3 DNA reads TGCGCCAGCAGCCGCAGACCCGACCGAGCTTTCTTT. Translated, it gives CASSRRPDRAFF.

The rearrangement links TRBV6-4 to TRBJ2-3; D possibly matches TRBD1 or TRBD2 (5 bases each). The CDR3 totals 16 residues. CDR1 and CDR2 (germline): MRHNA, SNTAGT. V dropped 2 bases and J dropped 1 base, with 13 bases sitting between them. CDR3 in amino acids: CASSDGPVGGTDTQYF. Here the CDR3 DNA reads TGTGCCAGCAGTGACGGGCCGGTGGGGGGCACAGATACGCAGTATTTT.

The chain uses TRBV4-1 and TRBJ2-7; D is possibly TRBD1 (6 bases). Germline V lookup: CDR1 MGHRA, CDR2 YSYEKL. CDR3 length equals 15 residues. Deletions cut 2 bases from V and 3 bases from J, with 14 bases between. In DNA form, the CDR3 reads TGCGCCAGCAGCCAATACCGGGACACGGGCTACGAGCAGTACTTC. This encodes CASSQYRDTGYEQYF.

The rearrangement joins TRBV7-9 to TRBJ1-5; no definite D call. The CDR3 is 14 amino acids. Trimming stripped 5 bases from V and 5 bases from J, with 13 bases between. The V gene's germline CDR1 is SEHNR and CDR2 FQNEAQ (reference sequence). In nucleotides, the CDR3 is TGTGCCAGCAGCCCCCCGGGCCACCATCAGCCCCAGCATTTT. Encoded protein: CASSPPGHHQPQHF.

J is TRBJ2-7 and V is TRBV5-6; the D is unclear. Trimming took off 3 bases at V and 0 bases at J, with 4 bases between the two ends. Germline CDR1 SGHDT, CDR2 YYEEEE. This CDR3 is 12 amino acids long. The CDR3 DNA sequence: TGTGCCAGCAGCTATAGCTCCTACGAGCAGTACTTC. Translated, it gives CASSYSSYEQYF.

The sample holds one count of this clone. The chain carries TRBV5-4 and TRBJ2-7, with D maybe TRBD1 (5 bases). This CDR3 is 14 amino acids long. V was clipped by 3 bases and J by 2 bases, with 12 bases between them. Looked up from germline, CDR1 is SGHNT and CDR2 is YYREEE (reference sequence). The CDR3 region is CASSSKGSPYEQYF. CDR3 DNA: TGTGCCAGCAGCTCGAAGGGGTCACCCTACGAGCAGTACTTC.

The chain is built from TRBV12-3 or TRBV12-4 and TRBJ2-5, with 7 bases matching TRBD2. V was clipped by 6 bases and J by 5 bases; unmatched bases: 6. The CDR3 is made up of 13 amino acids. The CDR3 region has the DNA TGTGCCAGCAGGCGGGAGCGTCGGGAGACCCAGTACTTC. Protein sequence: CASRRERRETQYF.

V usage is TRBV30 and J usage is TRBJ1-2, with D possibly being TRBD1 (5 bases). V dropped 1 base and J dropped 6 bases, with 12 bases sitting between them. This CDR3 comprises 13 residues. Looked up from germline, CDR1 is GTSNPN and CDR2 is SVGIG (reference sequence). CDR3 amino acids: CAWSETGTDGYTF. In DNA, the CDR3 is TGTGCCTGGAGTGAAACCGGGACGGATGGCTACACCTTC.

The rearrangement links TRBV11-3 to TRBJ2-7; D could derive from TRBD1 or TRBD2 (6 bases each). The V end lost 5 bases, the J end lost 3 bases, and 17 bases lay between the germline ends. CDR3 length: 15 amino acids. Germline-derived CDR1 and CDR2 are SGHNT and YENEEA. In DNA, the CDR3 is TGTGCCAGCAGCCAGGGTGTGGGGGGCTACTACGAGCAGTACTTC. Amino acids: CASSQGVGGYYEQYF. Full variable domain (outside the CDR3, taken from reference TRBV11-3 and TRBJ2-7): EAGVVQSPRYKIIEKKQPVAFWCNPISGHNTLYWYLQNLGQGPELLIRYENEEAVDDSQLPKDRFSAERLKGVDSTLKIQPAELGDSAVYLCASSQGVGGYYEQYFGPGTRLTVT.

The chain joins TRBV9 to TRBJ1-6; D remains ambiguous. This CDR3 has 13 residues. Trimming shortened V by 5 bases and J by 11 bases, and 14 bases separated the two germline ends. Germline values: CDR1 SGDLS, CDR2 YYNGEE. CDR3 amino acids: CASSSGPETPLHF. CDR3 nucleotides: TGTGCCAGCAGTTCAGGTCCCGAGACACCCCTCCACTTT.

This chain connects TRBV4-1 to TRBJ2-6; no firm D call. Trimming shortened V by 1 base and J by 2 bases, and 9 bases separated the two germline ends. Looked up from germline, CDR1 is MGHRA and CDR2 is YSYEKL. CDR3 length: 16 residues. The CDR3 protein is CASSQARVTGANVLTF. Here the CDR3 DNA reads TGCGCCAGCAGCCAAGCAAGGGTCACTGGGGCCAACGTCCTGACTTTC.

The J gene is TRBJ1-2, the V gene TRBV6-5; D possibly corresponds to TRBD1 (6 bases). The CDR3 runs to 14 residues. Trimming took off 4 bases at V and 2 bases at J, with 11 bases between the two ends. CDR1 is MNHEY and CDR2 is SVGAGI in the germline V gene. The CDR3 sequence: CASSWTEGNYGYTF. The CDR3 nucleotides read TGTGCCAGCAGTTGGACAGAGGGGAACTATGGCTACACCTTC.

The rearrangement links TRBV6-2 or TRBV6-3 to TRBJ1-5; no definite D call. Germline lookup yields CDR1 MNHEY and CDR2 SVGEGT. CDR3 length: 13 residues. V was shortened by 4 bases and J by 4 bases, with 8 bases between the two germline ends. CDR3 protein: CASSWGGNQPQHF. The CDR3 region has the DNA TGTGCCAGCAGTTGGGGAGGGAATCAGCCCCAGCATTTT.

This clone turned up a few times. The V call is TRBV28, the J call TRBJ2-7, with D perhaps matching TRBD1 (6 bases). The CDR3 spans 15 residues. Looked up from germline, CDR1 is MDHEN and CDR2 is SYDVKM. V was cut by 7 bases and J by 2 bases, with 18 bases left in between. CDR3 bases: TGTGCCAGCACCTTAGATCCGGGACATACCTACGAGCAGTACTTC. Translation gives CASTLDPGHTYEQYF. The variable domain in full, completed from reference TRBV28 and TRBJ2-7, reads DVKVTQSSRYLVKRTGEKVFLECVQDMDHENMFWYRQDPGLGLRLIYFSYDVKMKEKGDIPEGYSVSREKKERFSLILESASTNQTSMYLCASTLDPGHTYEQYFGPGTRLTVT.

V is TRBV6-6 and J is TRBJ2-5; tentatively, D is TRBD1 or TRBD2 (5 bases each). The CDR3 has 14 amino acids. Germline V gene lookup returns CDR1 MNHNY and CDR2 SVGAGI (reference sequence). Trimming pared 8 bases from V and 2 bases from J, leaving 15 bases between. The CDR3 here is CASRDPLIQETQYF. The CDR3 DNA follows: TGTGCCAGCCGGGACCCACTAATACAAGAGACCCAGTACTTC.

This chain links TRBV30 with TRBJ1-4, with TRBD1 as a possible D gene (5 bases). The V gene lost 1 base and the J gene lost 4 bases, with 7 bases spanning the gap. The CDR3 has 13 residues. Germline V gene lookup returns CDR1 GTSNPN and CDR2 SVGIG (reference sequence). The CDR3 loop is CAWSGQFNEKLFF. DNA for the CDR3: TGTGCCTGGAGTGGACAGTTTAATGAAAAACTGTTTTTT.

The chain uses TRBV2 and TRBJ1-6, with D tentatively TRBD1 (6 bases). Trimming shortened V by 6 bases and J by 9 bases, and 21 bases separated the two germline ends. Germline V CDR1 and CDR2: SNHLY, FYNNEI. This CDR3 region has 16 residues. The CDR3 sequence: CASRDHRAGDSSPLHF. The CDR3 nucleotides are TGTGCCAGCAGGGATCATAGGGCAGGGGATAGTTCACCCCTCCACTTT.

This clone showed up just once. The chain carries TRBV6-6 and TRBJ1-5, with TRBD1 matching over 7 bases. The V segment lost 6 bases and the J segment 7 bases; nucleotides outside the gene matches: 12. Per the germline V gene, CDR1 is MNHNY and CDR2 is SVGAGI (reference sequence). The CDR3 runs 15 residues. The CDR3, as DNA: TGTGCCAGCAGCCGTGACAGGGCGGGCGGGCAGCCCCAGCATTTT. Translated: CASSRDRAGGQPQHF.

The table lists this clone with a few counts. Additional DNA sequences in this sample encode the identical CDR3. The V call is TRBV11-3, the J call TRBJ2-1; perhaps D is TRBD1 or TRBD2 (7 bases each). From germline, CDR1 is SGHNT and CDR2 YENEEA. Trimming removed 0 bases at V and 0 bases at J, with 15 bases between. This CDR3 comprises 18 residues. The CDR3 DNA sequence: TGTGCCAGCAGCTTAGATCAGGGGGGGTCAAGCTCCTACAATGAGCAGTTCTTC. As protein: CASSLDQGGSSSYNEQFF.

The CDR3 nucleotides read TGTGCCAGCAGCCGGGACGGCCGTAGGGCCCTCCACTTT. Protein sequence: CASSRDGRRALHF. This rearrangement joins TRBV11-2 to TRBJ1-6; maybe TRBD1 (5 bases). There are 13 residues in the CDR3. Germline V gives CDR1 SGHAT, CDR2 FQNNGV. Trimming removed 5 bases from V and 14 bases from J, with 16 bases in between.

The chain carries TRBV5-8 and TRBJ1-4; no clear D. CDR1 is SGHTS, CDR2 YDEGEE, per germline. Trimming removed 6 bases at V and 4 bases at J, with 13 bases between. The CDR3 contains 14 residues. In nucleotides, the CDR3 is TGTGCCAGCAACTTAGGGTTTGATAATGAAAAACTGTTTTTT. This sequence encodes CASNLGFDNEKLFF.

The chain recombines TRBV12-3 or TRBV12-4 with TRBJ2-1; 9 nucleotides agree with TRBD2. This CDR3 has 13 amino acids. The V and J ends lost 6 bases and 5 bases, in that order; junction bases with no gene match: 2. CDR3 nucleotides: TGTGCCAGCAGACCTAGCGGGGACAATGAGCAGTTCTTC. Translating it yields CASRPSGDNEQFF.

The CDR3 here is CASSLRNSAYEQYF. CDR3 DNA sequence: TGCGCCAGCAGCTTGCGGAACTCAGCCTACGAGCAGTACTTC. This chain links TRBV5-1 with TRBJ2-7; D call uncertain. Trimming shortened V by 1 base and J by 2 bases, and 10 bases separated the two germline ends. Germline values: CDR1 SGHRS, CDR2 YFSETQ. The CDR3 sequence is 14 residues long.

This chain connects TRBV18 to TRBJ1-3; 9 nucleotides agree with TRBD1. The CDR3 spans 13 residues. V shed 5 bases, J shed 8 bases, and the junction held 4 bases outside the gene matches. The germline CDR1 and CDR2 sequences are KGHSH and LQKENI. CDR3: CASSAGQGYTIYF. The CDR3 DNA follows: TGTGCCAGCTCAGCGGGACAGGGTTACACCATATATTTT.

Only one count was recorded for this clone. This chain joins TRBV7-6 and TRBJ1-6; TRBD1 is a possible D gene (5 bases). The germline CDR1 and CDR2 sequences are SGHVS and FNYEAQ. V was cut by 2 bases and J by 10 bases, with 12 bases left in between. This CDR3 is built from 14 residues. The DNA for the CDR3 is TGTGCCAGCAGCTTACAACAGGCCGGCTCACCCCTCCACTTT. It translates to CASSLQQAGSPLHF.